Listed here are 32 T cell receptor beta chains from one sample, sequenced in a study of CD4 T cells in relation to SARS-CoV-2 and coronaviruses. Assay: immunoSEQ multiplex PCR; the TCRdb copy retains only in-frame clones and omits some. The sample shows under 20,000 clones, roughly 87% of them seen only once. CD4+ T cells from unexposed donors were obtained before the COVID-19 pandemic (2011-2018). The cells were cultured for around ten days before CD4+ T cells were isolated. For these TCRs, the target antigens are not known. Sequencing was carried out using CD4+ T cells from PBMCs, cultured in vitro. The receptors were gathered from a human donor in good health.

The CDR3 loop is CASSQGGGKWPQEKLFF. The CDR3 DNA follows: TGCGCCAGCAGCCAAGGGGGAGGGAAGTGGCCGCAGGAAAAACTGTTTTTT. J is TRBJ1-4 and V is TRBV4-3, with D unresolved. Germline V lookup: CDR1 LGHNA, CDR2 YSLEER. Trimming stripped 1 base from V and 8 bases from J, with 20 bases between. There are 17 residues in the CDR3.

This sequence joins TRBV18 and TRBJ2-2; possibly TRBD2 for D (6 bases). Trimming took off 0 bases at V and 7 bases at J, with 15 bases between the two ends. From germline, CDR1 is KGHSH and CDR2 LQKENI. The CDR3 sequence is 16 residues long. CDR3 protein: CASSPPRAGSGGELFF. CDR3 bases: TGTGCCAGCTCACCACCGAGGGCCGGGAGTGGCGGGGAGCTGTTTTTT.

The chain is built from TRBV9 and TRBJ2-6; perhaps TRBD2 as D (6 bases). This CDR3 is 18 amino acids long. CDR1 is SGDLS, CDR2 YYNGEE, per germline. Trimming removed 3 bases from V and 1 base from J, with 17 bases in between. This chain's CDR3 is CASSATGGILSGANVLTF. As DNA, the CDR3 is TGTGCCAGCAGCGCCACAGGAGGGATCCTTTCTGGGGCCAACGTCCTGACTTTC.

The chain joins TRBV20-1 to TRBJ1-2; D gene unclear. Germline values: CDR1 DFQATT, CDR2 SNEGSKA (reference sequence). This CDR3 comprises 11 residues. V was clipped by 7 bases and J by 1 base, with 7 bases between them. The CDR3 DNA is TGCAGTGGGGAGGGTAACTATGGCTACACCTTC. Its protein is CSGEGNYGYTF.

The CDR3 bases are TGTGCCAGCAGCCAGTCCATGGGCCGAAGCTCTGGAAACACCATATATTTT. It is translated as CASSQSMGRSSGNTIYF. The V gene is TRBV14, the J gene TRBJ1-3; no clear D gene. V shed 3 bases and J shed 0 bases, with 15 bases lying between them. This CDR3 spans 17 amino acids. The germline V gene encodes CDR1 SGHDN and CDR2 FVKESK.

The J gene is TRBJ1-5, the V gene TRBV18; D gene unclear. Between the trimmed V and J ends, which lost 3 bases and 2 bases, there was a span of 11 bases. Germline V gives CDR1 KGHSH, CDR2 LQKENI. The CDR3 length is 15 residues. CDR3 coding DNA: TGTGCCAGCTCACCCCAGGAGGGCGGCAATCAGCCCCAGCATTTT. As protein: CASSPQEGGNQPQHF.

The chain employs TRBV5-4 and TRBJ2-4; no reliable D call. V was clipped by 4 bases and J by 7 bases, with 15 bases between them. Germline V lookup: CDR1 SGHNT, CDR2 YYREEE (reference sequence). This CDR3 is 14 amino acids long. CDR3 bases: TGTGCCAGCAGCCATAGCAGAAAAGAGAACATTCAGTACTTC. It encodes CASSHSRKENIQYF.

The chain joins TRBV5-4 to TRBJ2-7; TRBD1 is a possible D gene (5 bases). The germline gives CDR1 SGHNT, CDR2 YYREEE (reference sequence). V was trimmed by 0 bases and J by 4 bases, leaving 11 bases between them. There are 14 residues in the CDR3. The CDR3 sequence: CASSLAGHGYEQYF. CDR3 nucleotide sequence: TGTGCCAGCAGCTTGGCTGGACACGGGTACGAGCAGTACTTC.

This clone showed up just a few times. The rearrangement joins TRBV2 to TRBJ1-6; 7 positions agree with TRBD1. The germline CDR1 and CDR2 sequences are SNHLY and FYNNEI. The CDR3 spans 16 residues. V shed 6 bases and J 5 bases; nucleotides not matched to a gene: 10. The CDR3 spells CASRRQGVRNNSPLHF. In nucleotides, the CDR3 is TGTGCCAGCAGGAGACAGGGAGTCCGAAATAATTCACCCCTCCACTTT.

V is TRBV6-2 or TRBV6-3 and J is TRBJ2-5, with unresolved D. V gave up 5 bases and J gave up 5 bases, with 15 bases separating them. The germline gives CDR1 MNHEY, CDR2 SVGEGT. This CDR3 comprises 14 residues. CDR3 nucleotide sequence: TGTGCCAGCAGTGACCCCGGTTTGCTCGAGACCCAGTACTTC. It encodes CASSDPGLLETQYF.

The chain uses TRBV6-6 and TRBJ1-5; D remains unclear. This CDR3 has 16 residues. Germline V gene data show CDR1 as MNHNY and CDR2 as SVGAGI (reference sequence). Between the trimmed V and J ends, which lost 0 bases and 0 bases, there was a span of 9 bases. The CDR3 loop is CASSYSTAGSNQPQHF. For the CDR3, the DNA is TGTGCCAGCAGTTACTCGACGGCAGGTAGCAATCAGCCCCAGCATTTT.

The chain carries TRBV11-2 and TRBJ2-3, with D unresolved. The CDR3 is made up of 15 amino acids. V was pared by 5 bases and J by 0 bases, with 12 bases between. Germline assignment: CDR1 SGHAT and CDR2 FQNNGV. CDR3 amino acids: CASSQRQASTDTQYF. CDR3 nucleotide sequence: TGTGCCAGCAGCCAGAGGCAGGCTAGCACAGATACGCAGTATTTT.

The chain links TRBV7-2 to TRBJ2-3, with 11 bases matching TRBD2. The junction had 4 bases not matched to a gene; V was cut back by 4 bases and J by 1 base. Germline CDR1 is SGHTA and CDR2 is FQGNSA. This CDR3 has 16 residues. CDR3 in amino acids: CASSSSSGGRTDTQYF. The CDR3 bases are TGTGCCAGCAGCTCCTCTAGCGGGGGGCGCACAGATACGCAGTATTTT.

The chain joins TRBV12-3 or TRBV12-4 to TRBJ2-1; D unclear. The ends were cut back, 1 base at V and 10 bases at J, with 5 bases in the middle. This CDR3 is built from 11 residues. The CDR3 sequence is CASSLGDEQFF. The CDR3 nucleotides are TGTGCCAGCAGTTTAGGCGACGAGCAGTTCTTC.

This clone was observed once. This chain uses TRBV14 with TRBJ2-3; tentative D call: TRBD1 (5 bases). Germline V gives CDR1 SGHDN, CDR2 FVKESK. This CDR3 has 15 amino acids. V shed 1 base and J shed 2 bases, with 10 bases lying between them. The CDR3 region is CASSQGQSPTDTQYF. The CDR3 bases are TGTGCCAGCAGCCAAGGACAGTCACCCACAGATACGCAGTATTTT.

This clone is judged medium-sized. The chain couples TRBV5-1 to TRBJ2-3, with 7 bases matching TRBD1. V lost 5 bases and J lost 4; bases outside the gene matches: 13. Germline lookup yields CDR1 SGHRS and CDR2 YFSETQ. The length of the CDR3 is 16 residues. Here the CDR3 DNA reads TGCGCCAGCAGTCCATTGGGACAGTTTCCCGCAGATACGCAGTATTTT. As protein: CASSPLGQFPADTQYF.

The V call is TRBV5-1, the J call TRBJ2-7, with a possible D match to TRBD2 (6 bases). CDR1 and CDR2 from the germline V gene are SGHRS and YFSETQ. The V and J ends lost 4 bases and 3 bases respectively, with 14 bases between them. The length of the CDR3 is 14 residues. The CDR3 is CASSPSVGDYEQYF. DNA of the CDR3: TGCGCCAGCAGCCCTAGCGTGGGGGACTACGAGCAGTACTTC.

This chain connects TRBV6-5 to TRBJ1-2, with no clear D. Trimming pared 2 bases from V and 4 bases from J, leaving 11 bases between. The CDR3 spans 14 residues. Germline V gene sequence: CDR1 MNHEY, CDR2 SVGAGI. In DNA form, the CDR3 reads TGTGCCAGCAGTTACCCGGGTCCAGGCTATGGCTACACCTTC. Amino acid sequence: CASSYPGPGYGYTF.

The J gene is TRBJ2-3, the V gene TRBV2; no reliable D call. Deletions cut 3 bases from V and 0 bases from J, with 4 bases between. The CDR3 has 13 residues. Germline CDR1 reads SNHLY; CDR2 reads FYNNEI. The CDR3 reads CASSDISTDTQYF. The CDR3 coding sequence is TGTGCCAGCAGTGATATTAGCACAGATACGCAGTATTTT.

The rearrangement links TRBV7-2 to TRBJ2-7; 10 nucleotides align to TRBD2. CDR3 size: 15 residues. From germline, CDR1 is SGHTA and CDR2 FQGNSA. Trimming took 7 bases from V and 6 from J; bases not matched to a gene: 12. CDR3 nucleotide sequence: TGTGCCAGCACCCTGGGAGCGGGAGGGGGGTTCGAGCAGTACTTC. Residues: CASTLGAGGGFEQYF.

The chain uses TRBV4-3 and TRBJ1-2, with D hard to call. Trimming took off 1 base at V and 3 bases at J, with 9 bases between the two ends. The CDR3 extends over 14 amino acids. From germline, CDR1 is LGHNA and CDR2 YSLEER. The CDR3 loop reads CASSQGNRYYGYTF. The CDR3 bases are TGCGCCAGCAGCCAAGGAAACCGCTACTATGGCTACACCTTC.

The rearrangement uses TRBV28 and TRBJ2-1; D ambiguous. The CDR3 covers 15 residues. V lost 1 base, J lost 2 bases, and 9 bases lay in between. Germline loops: CDR1 MDHEN, CDR2 SYDVKM. The CDR3 DNA reads as TGTGCCAGCAGTTTATTCCAACCGGCCTACAATGAGCAGTTCTTC. Translating gives CASSLFQPAYNEQFF. The full variable domain, with the rest looked up from reference TRBV28 and TRBJ2-1, is DVKVTQSSRYLVKRTGEKVFLECVQDMDHENMFWYRQDPGLGLRLIYFSYDVKMKEKGDIPEGYSVSREKKERFSLILESASTNQTSMYLCASSLFQPAYNEQFFGPGTRLTVL.

V gene TRBV5-5 combines with J gene TRBJ2-4; D might be TRBD2 (6 bases). CDR1 is SGHKS, CDR2 YYEKEE, per germline (reference sequence). Deletions cut 0 bases from V and 6 bases from J, with 16 bases between. The CDR3 sequence is 16 residues long. Here the CDR3 reads CASSLGGELGANIQYF. The CDR3, as DNA: TGTGCCAGCAGCTTGGGCGGGGAATTGGGCGCAAACATTCAGTACTTC.

This chain connects TRBV28 to TRBJ2-7; no definite D call. V lost 10 bases, J lost 0 bases, and 13 bases lay in between. Germline V gene lookup returns CDR1 MDHEN and CDR2 SYDVKM. The CDR3 covers 13 residues. The CDR3 region has the DNA TGTGCCACCACTCCCGGCAGCTCCTACGAGCAGTACTTC. Protein: CATTPGSSYEQYF.

This chain joins TRBV7-6 and TRBJ2-5; TRBD2 aligns across 7 bases. Germline V gene sequence: CDR1 SGHVS, CDR2 FNYEAQ. J gave up 5 bases and V 0 bases, and 9 bases lay outside the gene matches. There are 16 residues in the CDR3. The CDR3 coding sequence is TGTGCCAGCAGCTTAGCGGCGGGGGAGGACCGGGAGACCCAGTACTTC. It specifies CASSLAAGEDRETQYF.

This chain links TRBV12-2 with TRBJ2-7. TRBV12-2 is a pseudogene segment. The CDR3 totals 13 residues. The CDR3 nucleotides read TGTGCAAGTCGAGGGCGGGACAAGTACGAGCAGTACTTC. This translates into CASRGRDKYEQYF.

This chain uses TRBV13 with TRBJ2-1; 13 nucleotides align to TRBD2. Losses at the gene ends were 2 bases for V and 7 bases for J; bases not matched to a gene: 5. The CDR3 is 16 amino acids. Germline CDR1 is PRHDT and CDR2 is FYEKMQ (reference sequence). The CDR3 loop is CASSLRLAGGTNEQFF. CDR3 sequence (DNA): TGTGCCAGCAGCTTAAGACTAGCGGGAGGAACTAATGAGCAGTTCTTC.

V gene TRBV19 combines with J gene TRBJ1-5; 9 bases agree with TRBD1. V was pared by 3 bases and J by 5 bases, with 8 bases of the junction left unmatched. The CDR3 length is 16 residues. The V gene's germline CDR1 is LNHDA and CDR2 SQIVND (reference sequence). The chain's CDR3 is CASSIRDRELDQPQHF. Written as DNA, the CDR3 is TGTGCCAGTAGTATCCGGGACAGGGAGTTGGATCAGCCCCAGCATTTT.

A remark on this clone: The junction differs from germline at one of its ends, possibly a read error. This same CDR3 is encoded by further DNA sequences in the sample. The gene calls are TRBV3-1 (or the pseudogene TRBV3-2) and TRBJ2-6, with 10 bases identical to TRBD1. The CDR3 is 16 amino acids. Germline V gives CDR1 LGHDT, CDR2 YNNKEL (reference sequence). CDR3 region: CASRGTGVGGANVLTF. The CDR3 DNA reads TGTGCCAGCAGAGGGACAGGGGTCGGTGGGGCCAACGTCCTGACTTTT.

This clone has more than one count but fewer than ten. This sequence joins TRBV19 and TRBJ1-2; D ambiguous. CDR3 length: 14 residues. CDR1 and CDR2 from the germline V gene are LNHDA and SQIVND (reference sequence). V lost 7 bases to trimming and J lost 4 bases, with 16 bases between them. Here the CDR3 reads CASTDGHLTYGYTF. CDR3 sequence (DNA): TGTGCCAGTACGGACGGGCATCTCACCTATGGCTACACCTTC.

The chain links TRBV3-1 (or the pseudogene TRBV3-2) to TRBJ2-5; TRBD2 matches at 12 bases. V was pared by 2 bases and J by 4 bases, with 2 bases of the junction left unmatched. The CDR3 loop spans 15 amino acids. Germline V gene data show CDR1 as LGHDT and CDR2 as YNNKEL (reference sequence). CDR3 in amino acids: CASSQLAGGLETQYF. The CDR3 region has the DNA TGTGCCAGCAGCCAACTAGCGGGGGGGTTAGAGACCCAGTACTTC.

This chain links TRBV9 with TRBJ2-3; possible D gene TRBD2, 7 bases. The germline V gene has CDR1 SGDLS and CDR2 YYNGEE. The V and J ends lost 4 bases and 2 bases respectively, with 20 bases between them. This CDR3 region has 17 residues. This CDR3 is CASSSRGGGVFTDTQYF. DNA of the CDR3: TGTGCCAGCAGCTCGAGGGGAGGGGGGGTCTTCACAGATACGCAGTATTTT.